Listed below are T cell receptor beta chains from one sample, sequenced in a study of Ad26.COV2.S vaccination and SARS-CoV-2 variants. The table came from immunoSEQ multiplex PCR; TCRdb's copy has only in-frame clones and leaves some out. The sample holds 300,000 to 450,000 clones, about 90% seen once. The sequencing here drew on peripheral blood, taken after recovery from COVID-19. The receptors stem from a human donor who had recovered from COVID-19. Both conserved end residues are part of each CDR3. The D gene is left open where the match is weak. Clone size is stated in some rows and not others, as once, few, many or a class when expanded.

-	TRBV6-2/TRBV6-3	TRBJ1-6	-	CASSYGQLGHSPLHF	TGTGCCAGCAGTTACGGACAGCTTGGTCATTCACCCCTCCACTTT
-	TRBV2	TRBJ1-4	-	CASSKDKGTTNEKLFF	TGTGCCAGCAGCAAGGACAAGGGCACAACTAATGAAAAACTGTTTTTT
-	TRBV6-5	TRBJ2-7	-	CASSYGVGGYEQYF	TGTGCCAGCAGTTACGGGGTGGGGGGCTACGAGCAGTACTTC
TRBD2	TRBV3-1/TRBV3-2	TRBJ2-2	-	CASSRGLAGGHANTGELFF	TGTGCCAGCAGCCGAGGACTAGCGGGGGGCCACGCGAACACCGGGGAGCTGTTTTTT
-	TRBV5-1	TRBJ1-2	-	CASSLGRQLQNYGYTF	TGCGCCAGCAGCTTGGGGCGGCAACTACAAAACTATGGCTACACCTTC
-	TRBV9	TRBJ1-1	-	CASSVDPGGNTEAFF	TGTGCCAGCAGCGTAGATCCAGGTGGGAACACTGAAGCTTTCTTT
TRBD1	TRBV11-2	TRBJ1-4	-	CASSPRTGNNEKLFF	TGTGCCAGCAGCCCCCGGACAGGAAATAATGAAAAACTGTTTTTT
-	TRBV10-3	TRBJ2-7	-	CAISGDGYEQYF	TGTGCCATCAGTGGGGACGGGTACGAGCAGTACTTC
-	TRBV7-9	TRBJ1-6	-	CASSPPGEDSYNSPLHF	TGTGCCAGCAGCCCCCCCGGGGAGGATTCCTATAATTCACCCCTCCACTTT
TRBD2	TRBV2	TRBJ2-7	-	CASSAGGPREQYF	TGTGCCAGCTCCGCGGGGGGGCCGAGGGAGCAGTACTTC
TRBD1	TRBV2	TRBJ1-1	-	CASSRDRNTEAFF	TGTGCCAGCAGTAGGGACAGGAACACTGAAGCTTTCTTT
TRBD1	TRBV9	TRBJ1-2	once	CASRRQGNNYGYTF	TGTGCCAGCAGAAGACAGGGGAACAACTATGGCTACACCTTC
TRBD1	TRBV10-3	TRBJ1-4	-	CATTGTGDEKLFF	TGTGCCACCACCGGGACAGGGGATGAAAAACTGTTTTTT
-	TRBV7-9	TRBJ2-7	-	CASSLAARGSYEQYF	TGTGCCAGCAGCTTAGCAGCCAGGGGCTCCTACGAGCAGTACTTC
TRBD2	TRBV9	TRBJ2-5	-	CASSVSGGPLETQYF	TGTGCCAGCAGCGTAAGCGGGGGGCCATTAGAGACCCAGTACTTC
TRBD1	TRBV5-6	TRBJ2-7	-	CASSLGPPTGGAYEQYF	TGTGCCAGCAGCTTGGGTCCACCGACAGGGGGGGCCTACGAGCAGTACTTC
TRBD1	TRBV7-9	TRBJ1-6	-	CASSRRQGDSPLHF	TGTGCCAGCAGCCGCCGACAGGGAGATTCACCCCTCCACTTT
-	TRBV6-2/TRBV6-3	TRBJ2-1	-	CASSAGGYSYNEQFF	TGTGCCAGCAGTGCAGGGGGGTACTCCTACAATGAGCAGTTCTTC
TRBD1	TRBV7-3	TRBJ2-7	once	CASSLGSGQNRGEQYF	TGTGCCAGCAGCTTGGGGTCGGGACAGAACCGTGGCGAGCAGTACTTC
TRBD1	TRBV5-4	TRBJ2-5	once	CASSEGTAESQTQYF	TGTGCCAGCAGCGAAGGGACAGCAGAGTCCCAGACCCAGTACTTC
-	TRBV5-1	TRBJ1-3	-	CASSLLWGSGNTIYF	TGCGCCAGCAGCTTGTTGTGGGGTTCTGGAAACACCATATATTTT
-	TRBV5-8	TRBJ2-3	once	CASSLGLQALTDTQYF	TGTGCCAGCAGCTTGGGACTACAGGCCCTTACAGATACGCAGTATTTT
-	TRBV6-5	TRBJ1-2	-	CASSYSDSNYGYTF	TGTGCCAGCAGTTACTCCGACAGCAACTATGGCTACACCTTC
-	TRBV19	TRBJ1-6	-	CASSSQGNNSPLHF	TGTGCCAGTAGTTCTCAGGGGAATAATTCACCCCTCCACTTT
TRBD2	TRBV3-1/TRBV3-2	TRBJ2-5	-	CASTPVRIAGGREETQYF	TGTGCCAGCACCCCGGTTCGAATAGCGGGGGGACGAGAAGAGACCCAGTACTTC
-	TRBV19	TRBJ2-7	-	CANGGDCEQYF	TGTGCCAATGGAGGGGACTGCGAGCAGTACTTC
TRBD2	TRBV15	TRBJ2-7	-	CATSREGRGRSYEQYF	TGTGCCACCAGCAGAGAGGGGCGGGGGAGGTCCTACGAGCAGTACTTC
-	TRBV5-1	TRBJ1-2	once	CASSLQPGGYTF	TGCGCCAGCAGCTTACAGCCGGGTGGCTACACCTTC
-	TRBV19	TRBJ2-7	-	CASSPSGSRYEQYF	TGTGCCAGTAGTCCCTCGGGGAGTCGGTACGAGCAGTACTTC
-	TRBV21-1	TRBJ2-7	once	CASSLELVRTGGTSYEQYF	TGTGCCAGCAGCCTTGAGCTAGTAAGGACAGGGGGGACCTCCTACGAGCAGTACTTC
TRBD1	TRBV7-9	TRBJ1-1	-	CASSQGQGSTEAFF	TGTGCCAGCAGCCAGGGACAGGGATCGACTGAAGCTTTCTTT
-	TRBV2	TRBJ1-5	-	CASSLRSSNQPQHF	TGTGCCAGCAGTTTACGGAGTAGCAATCAGCCCCAGCATTTT
-	TRBV2	TRBJ1-2	-	CASIRGQIYGYTF	TGTGCCAGCATTAGAGGACAGATCTATGGCTACACCTTC
TRBD1	TRBV9	TRBJ2-7	-	CASSARDRVKDEQYF	TGTGCCAGCAGCGCACGGGACAGGGTTAAGGACGAGCAGTACTTC
TRBD1	TRBV6-6	TRBJ2-7	once	CASSFDPRTGTYEQYF	TGTGCCAGCAGTTTCGATCCGAGGACAGGTACCTACGAGCAGTACTTC
-	TRBV12-3/TRBV12-4	TRBJ1-2	-	CASSFRQEDGYTF	TGTGCCAGCAGTTTCCGACAGGAGGATGGCTACACCTTC
-	TRBV7-9	TRBJ2-7	-	CASSLMGHHYEQYF	TGTGCCAGCAGCTTAATGGGACATCACTACGAGCAGTACTTC
-	TRBV9	TRBJ2-5	-	CASSPHDSQETQYF	TGTGCCAGCAGCCCCCACGACAGCCAAGAGACCCAGTACTTC
-	TRBV2	TRBJ1-3	-	CASSGEAFSGNTIYF	TGTGCCAGCAGCGGGGAGGCTTTCTCCGGAAACACCATATATTTT
-	TRBV5-6	TRBJ1-1	-	CASRPQGREPEAFF	TGTGCCAGCAGGCCTCAAGGCAGGGAACCTGAAGCTTTCTTT
TRBD1	TRBV7-9	TRBJ1-1	-	CASSYGDSRTEAFF	TGTGCCAGCAGCTACGGGGACAGTCGGACTGAAGCTTTCTTT
-	TRBV6-5	TRBJ2-5	-	CASRKGGEETQYF	TGTGCCAGCAGAAAGGGGGGGGAGGAGACCCAGTACTTC
TRBD2	TRBV7-2	TRBJ2-1	-	CASCDWTRNNEQFF	TGTGCCAGCTGTGATTGGACTAGAAACAATGAGCAGTTCTTC
TRBD2	TRBV5-1	TRBJ2-3	-	CASSLETSGGIGTQYF	TGCGCCAGCAGCTTGGAAACTAGCGGGGGAATTGGCACGCAGTATTTT
-	TRBV7-9	TRBJ1-6	few	CASSAGAIDYSPLHF	TGTGCCAGCAGCGCCGGGGCCATCGACTATTCACCCCTCCACTTT
-	TRBV12-3/TRBV12-4	TRBJ2-5	-	CASSPPRAAQYF	TGTGCCAGCAGTCCCCCGAGGGCGGCCCAGTACTTC
TRBD1	TRBV3-1/TRBV3-2	TRBJ1-4	-	CASSPWGTGRGKLFF	TGTGCCAGCAGCCCGTGGGGGACAGGGCGGGGAAAACTGTTTTTT
TRBD1	TRBV13	TRBJ2-3	-	CASSTRTGPDTQYF	TGTGCCAGCAGCACACGGACAGGGCCAGATACGCAGTATTTT
-	TRBV25-1	TRBJ1-6	-	CASSEWGAAQDSPLHF	TGTGCCAGCAGTGAATGGGGGGCAGCCCAGGATTCACCCCTCCACTTT
-	TRBV27	TRBJ1-5	-	CASSHRDSNQPQHF	TGTGCCAGCAGTCACCGGGACAGCAATCAGCCCCAGCATTTT
TRBD1	TRBV19	TRBJ1-1	-	CASSIGDRGFKAFF	TGTGCCAGTAGTATAGGGGACAGGGGTTTTAAAGCTTTCTTT
-	TRBV4-1	TRBJ1-1	-	CASSRGNTEAFF	TGCGCCAGCAGTCGCGGGAACACTGAAGCTTTCTTT
-	TRBV12-2	TRBJ2-7	once	CASRPIDSMGEQYF	TGTGCAAGTCGCCCGATTGACAGTATGGGCGAGCAGTACTTC
-	TRBV4-1	TRBJ1-5	-	CASSQDGGQNQPQHF	TGCGCCAGCAGCCAAGATGGAGGGCAGAATCAGCCCCAGCATTTT
-	TRBV28	TRBJ2-7	-	CASTQGWGISYEQYF	TGTGCCAGCACCCAAGGATGGGGAATCTCCTACGAGCAGTACTTC